These 6 T cell receptor beta chains originate from one sample sequenced in a study of CD8 T cells in ankylosing spondylitis. MiXCR, run by TCRdb on the 5' RACE reads, gives a single entry per CDR3 protein. In the table there are 210,000 or so distinct CDR3 sequences, roughly 25% of which are singletons. Sequenced sample: blood, either unsorted or a sorted T cell fraction (not recorded which). The receptor source for this set is a male donor with ankylosing spondylitis or in good health (not recorded which).

The chain employs TRBV20-1 and TRBJ1-3; 8 nucleotides align to TRBD1. CDR1 and CDR2 (germline): DFQATT, SNEGSKA (reference sequence). This CDR3 is 14 amino acids long. V shed 7 bases and J 2 bases; nucleotides not matched to a gene: 7. The CDR3: CSGRQGSAGNTIYF. The CDR3 region has the DNA TGCAGTGGTCGACAGGGGTCCGCTGGAAACACCATATATTTT.

This clonotype appeared many times. The V gene is TRBV10-3, the J gene TRBJ2-7; 8 nucleotides agree with TRBD2. The trim removed 5 bases at V and 0 bases at J, leaving 3 bases unmatched. Germline CDR1 ENHRY, CDR2 SYGVKD. This CDR3 spans 14 amino acids. CDR3 DNA sequence: TGTGCCATCAGTATAGCGGGGAGCTCCTACGAGCAGTACTTC. It is translated as CAISIAGSSYEQYF.

The chain carries TRBV29-1 and TRBJ1-1; 8 nucleotides match TRBD1. The trim removed 7 bases at V and 0 bases at J, leaving 7 bases unmatched. Germline values: CDR1 SQVTM, CDR2 ANQGSEA. The CDR3 is 14 residues long. The CDR3 spells CSGRTGGVNTEAFF. The CDR3 bases are TGCAGCGGCCGCACAGGGGGGGTGAACACTGAAGCTTTCTTT.

Ten or more counts support this clonotype. V usage is TRBV3-1 and J usage is TRBJ1-6; D not resolved. Germline loops: CDR1 LGHDT, CDR2 YNNKEL (reference sequence). V shed 3 bases and J shed 7 bases, with 10 bases lying between them. CDR3 length equals 14 residues. The CDR3 region has the DNA TGTGCCAGCAGCCAGGCGGGCAGGAATTCACCCCTCCACTTT. Its translation is CASSQAGRNSPLHF.

This chain joins TRBV11-2 and TRBJ1-5, with TRBD1 matching 8 bases. V lost 5 bases and J lost 6; bases outside the gene matches: 9. CDR3 length: 15 amino acids. Germline CDR1 SGHAT, CDR2 FQNNGV. CDR3 in DNA: TGTGCCAGCAGCGATGGACAGGGTCGTCGTCAGCCCCAGCATTTT. Translation: CASSDGQGRRQPQHF.

This clonotype was observed at least ten times. The J gene is TRBJ1-6, the V gene TRBV20-1; D uncertain. This CDR3 spans 12 amino acids. With 5 bases removed from V and 7 bases from J, the gap between germline ends came to 9 bases. Germline-derived CDR1 and CDR2 are DFQATT and SNEGSKA (reference sequence). CDR3 region: CSAYLWNSPLHF. The DNA for the CDR3 is TGCAGTGCTTACTTATGGAATTCACCCCTCCACTTT.